This is a list of T cell receptor beta chains from one sample in a study of cytotoxic CD8 clonotypes in ibrutinib-treated CLL. Repertoires were generated with immunoSEQ multiplex PCR, while TCRdb's copy carries only in-frame clones and drops some. The table has about 200,000 clones, over 55% seen once. The sample consisted of PBMCs, taken after 24 months of ibrutinib treatment. These receptors all come from a human donor with chronic lymphocytic leukemia. CDR3s include the opening cysteine and the closing phenylalanine or tryptophan. A D gene is named only where the DNA matches it firmly. The size field is filled for only some rows; it gives once, few, many or a size class.

d_call	v_call	clone_size	j_call	cdr3_nt	cdr3_aa
-	TRBV6-5	-	TRBJ1-1	TGTGCCAGCAGTTACTCTAGGCCCGGGGAGACTGAAGCTTTCTTT	CASSYSRPGETEAFF
-	TRBV29-1	-	TRBJ2-1	TGCAGCGTTGAAGGGGGGAGTATTCTCTACAATGAGCAGTTCTTC	CSVEGGSILYNEQFF
TRBD2	TRBV27	-	TRBJ2-3	TGTGCCAGCAGTTTAAGCGGGAGGGCCACAGATACGCAGTATTTT	CASSLSGRATDTQYF
-	TRBV9	few	TRBJ1-1	TGTGCCAGCAGCGTAGACGCTGAGATCCTGGGTGAAGCTTTCTTT	CASSVDAEILGEAFF
TRBD1	TRBV4-1	-	TRBJ2-3	TGCGCCAGCAGCCAAGGGGGGACAGGCACAGATACGCAGTATTTT	CASSQGGTGTDTQYF
TRBD2	TRBV6-4	-	TRBJ2-1	TGTGCCAGCAGTGAGGGGACTAGCGGGCGCTATGAGCAGTTCTTC	CASSEGTSGRYEQFF
-	TRBV7-3	few	TRBJ2-2	TGTGCCAGCACCCCCCGCGGAGGCGCGAACACCGGGGAGCTGTTTTTT	CASTPRGGANTGELFF
-	TRBV7-8	-	TRBJ2-7	TGTGCCAGCAGCGAAGTAGTAGTTACGGGCGAGCAGTACTTC	CASSEVVVTGEQYF
-	TRBV9	once	TRBJ1-6	TGTGCCAGCAGCGTAATGAGCCAGACCCCTAATTCACCCCTCCACTTT	CASSVMSQTPNSPLHF
-	TRBV6-5	-	TRBJ2-5	TGTGCCAGCAGTACGCTTTGGGCGGAAGAGACCCAGTACTTC	CASSTLWAEETQYF
TRBD2	TRBV10-3	-	TRBJ2-1	TGTGCCATCAGGGGACTAGCGGGACGCAATGAGCAGTTCTTC	CAIRGLAGRNEQFF
TRBD1	TRBV7-9	-	TRBJ1-1	TGTGCCAGCAGCCTATCGCCGGGACAGGGATCCACTGAAGCTTTCTTT	CASSLSPGQGSTEAFF
-	TRBV19	-	TRBJ2-7	TGTGCCAGTAGCTTTGGGGTTACCTACGAGCAGTACTTC	CASSFGVTYEQYF
TRBD2	TRBV7-3	-	TRBJ2-1	TGTGCCAGCAGCTACCAGGCTAGCGGATACAATGAGCAGTTCTTC	CASSYQASGYNEQFF
-	TRBV7-8	few	TRBJ2-1	TGTGCCAGCAGCCCAGTACCGGACTTACCTAATGAGCAGTTCTTC	CASSPVPDLPNEQFF
TRBD2	TRBV5-1	few	TRBJ2-5	TGCGCCAGCACCACAACAGCGGGACGGGAGACCCAGTACTTC	CASTTTAGRETQYF
TRBD1	TRBV6-5	-	TRBJ1-4	TGTGCCAGCAGTTTCAACAGGGGGTTCAATGAAAAACTGTTTTTT	CASSFNRGFNEKLFF
-	TRBV11-3	few	TRBJ2-3	TGTGCCAGCAGCTCAAGGTGGGGAAATCAGTCAGATACGCAGTATTTT	CASSSRWGNQSDTQYF
-	TRBV7-9	-	TRBJ1-1	TGTGCCAGCAGCTTCCCAAACACTGAAGCTTTCTTT	CASSFPNTEAFF
TRBD2	TRBV5-1	-	TRBJ2-3	TGCGCCAGCAGCTTGGGACTAGCGGTCACAGATACGCAGTATTTT	CASSLGLAVTDTQYF
TRBD2	TRBV7-9	-	TRBJ2-1	TGTGCCAGCAGCTTAGTTAGCGGGACCCGGGATGAGCAGTTCTTC	CASSLVSGTRDEQFF
-	TRBV7-8	few	TRBJ1-1	TGTGCCAGCAGCTTAGAAGACCACACTGAAGCTTTCTTT	CASSLEDHTEAFF
-	TRBV2	-	TRBJ1-5	TGTGCCAGCAGGAACCGGGACAACAATCAGCCCCAGCATTTT	CASRNRDNNQPQHF
-	TRBV11-2	-	TRBJ1-2	TGTGCCAGCAGCTTAGGCCCTAGGGTATACTATGGCTACACCTTC	CASSLGPRVYYGYTF
-	TRBV28	once	TRBJ2-7	TGTGCCAGCAGTTTCACGCTGGGTCAGGGGTCCTACGAGCAGTACTTC	CASSFTLGQGSYEQYF
TRBD1	TRBV2	-	TRBJ2-1	TGTGCCAGCAGACCGGACAGGGTCAATGAGCAGTTCTTC	CASRPDRVNEQFF
-	TRBV7-8	-	TRBJ2-1	TGTGCCAGCAGCTTAAGAGTGGGGCGGGGCGCCTCCTACAATGAGCAGTTCTTC	CASSLRVGRGASYNEQFF
TRBD1	TRBV18	-	TRBJ2-5	TGTGCCAGCTCAACGTCTATGAGGACAGGCCTTCGGGAGACCCAGTACTTC	CASSTSMRTGLRETQYF
-	TRBV4-2	-	TRBJ1-1	TGTGCCAGCAGCCAAGAGTTTATTAAGGTCGGGGGAGGCACTGAAGCTTTCTTT	CASSQEFIKVGGGTEAFF
TRBD1	TRBV27	-	TRBJ2-3	TGTGCCAGCAGTCTGCGGACAGGGTGGACAGATACGCAGTATTTT	CASSLRTGWTDTQYF
TRBD1	TRBV10-2	few	TRBJ2-1	TGCGCCAGCAGGGCCGGACAGGCTAAGTTCTTC	CASRAGQAKFF
-	TRBV25-1	-	TRBJ2-2	TGTGCCAGCAGTGAATGGCAGGGTGACACCGGGGAGCTGTTTTTT	CASSEWQGDTGELFF
-	TRBV5-4	-	TRBJ2-1	TGTGCCAGCAGCTTGGCTAGCGCATCCTACAATGAGCAGTTCTTC	CASSLASASYNEQFF
-	TRBV5-1	-	TRBJ2-3	TGCGCCAGCAGCTTGGACAGAAATAGAGATACGCAGTATTTT	CASSLDRNRDTQYF
-	TRBV7-2	-	TRBJ1-2	TGTGCCAGCAGCGCGACTGGCTATGGCTACACCTTC	CASSATGYGYTF
TRBD1	TRBV10-3	-	TRBJ2-7	TGTGCCATCACCCAAGGACAGGGGCCCTCCTACGAGCAGTACTTC	CAITQGQGPSYEQYF
-	TRBV6-1	-	TRBJ1-1	TGTGCCAGCAGTGGAGCTTTGGCAGGGGATGCTTTCTTT	CASSGALAGDAFF
TRBD1	TRBV19	once	TRBJ1-1	TGTGCCAGTAGTATCCGAGCCCCGGGACAGGGTACGAACACTGAAGCTTTCTTT	CASSIRAPGQGTNTEAFF
TRBD1	TRBV7-9	few	TRBJ1-2	TGTGCCAGCCTCGGTGACAGGGGCTACTATGGCTACACCTTC	CASLGDRGYYGYTF
TRBD1	TRBV18	few	TRBJ1-2	TGTGCCAGCTCACCAGACGACAGGGCTGGCTACACCTTC	CASSPDDRAGYTF
TRBD1	TRBV4-2	-	TRBJ1-5	TGTGCCAGCAGCCAGATCTTGGGCAGGGGGAGTTATAGCAATCAGCCCCAGCATTTT	CASSQILGRGSYSNQPQHF
-	TRBV5-4	-	TRBJ2-1	TGTGCCAGCAGCCCAGACTACCAGGATGCCAATGAGCAGTTCTTC	CASSPDYQDANEQFF
-	TRBV6-5	-	TRBJ2-1	TGTGCCAGCAGTTACAGCAGGTACCCCTACAATGAGCAGTTCTTC	CASSYSRYPYNEQFF